These T cell receptor beta chains were read from a single sample in a study of T cell clones after liver transplantation. Here immunoSEQ multiplex PCR was the method, and the copy in TCRdb shows in-frame clones only, minus some. The sample lists 6,000 to 6,500 clones, around 85% occurring once. The sequencing used CD8+ T cells from blood, collected before liver transplant. The receptors come from a human donor who received a liver transplant. Each CDR3 is given with its conserved first and last residue. A D gene is named only where the DNA matches it firmly. Clone size is shown for a subset of rows, as once, few, many or a class of expanded clone.

clone_size,v_call,j_call,d_call,cdr3_nt,cdr3_aa
NA,TRBV4-3,TRBJ2-1,NA,TGCGCCAGCAGCCAAGAGGGTTGGAATGAGCAGTTCTTC,CASSQEGWNEQFF
once,TRBV4-3,TRBJ1-1,NA,TGCGCCAGCAGCCAAGGCCTCCAGGAGTCCTACACTGAAGCTTTCTTT,CASSQGLQESYTEAFF
NA,TRBV6-5,TRBJ2-7,NA,TGTGCCAGCAGTTACTCGGCCGGGGTCTGGGAGCAGTACTTC,CASSYSAGVWEQYF
NA,TRBV9,TRBJ1-1,NA,TGTGCCAGCAGCGTAGAAGGGGGGAACACTGAAGCTTTCTTT,CASSVEGGNTEAFF
once,TRBV7-2,TRBJ2-5,TRBD1,TGTGCCAGCAGCATGGACAGGGGGCGGCAAGAGACCCAGTACTTC,CASSMDRGRQETQYF
NA,TRBV5-6,TRBJ2-1,TRBD2,TGTGCCAGCAGCTTGGCCTTGCGGGAGCGGGACAATGAGCAGTTCTTC,CASSLALRERDNEQFF
NA,TRBV2,TRBJ2-1,NA,TGTGCCAGCAGTGAAGCGCTTACCGGCAATGAGCAGTTCTTC,CASSEALTGNEQFF
NA,TRBV27,TRBJ1-6,NA,TGTGCCAGCAGTGACCGGGGGACGGATGATAATTCACCCCTCCACTTT,CASSDRGTDDNSPLHF
NA,TRBV20-1,TRBJ2-1,NA,TGCAGTGCTCGGCTAGCGGAGCAGTTCTTC,CSARLAEQFF
NA,TRBV5-8,TRBJ1-2,NA,TGTGCCAGCAGTCGAGGAGGCTACACCTTC,CASSRGGYTF
NA,TRBV5-4,TRBJ2-5,TRBD2,TGTGCCAGCAGCGAGGGCGGTAGCGGGTGGGGGGTTGAGACCCAGTACTTC,CASSEGGSGWGVETQYF
few,TRBV6-1,TRBJ2-7,TRBD2,TGTGCCAGCAGAGCGGGGTTATCCTACGAGCAGTACTTC,CASRAGLSYEQYF
once,TRBV5-6,TRBJ1-5,TRBD1,TGTGCCAGCAGCTTCGGGACAGGGGTTCAGCCCCAGCATTTT,CASSFGTGVQPQHF
NA,TRBV11-2,TRBJ2-7,TRBD1,TGTGCCAGCAGCTTAGACAGGGGGTCCCCCTACGAGCAGTACTTC,CASSLDRGSPYEQYF
NA,TRBV2,TRBJ2-7,TRBD1,TGTGCCAGTGGGGACAGGAGGAGCTCCTACGAGCAGTACTTC,CASGDRRSSYEQYF
medium-sized,TRBV5-6,TRBJ1-6,NA,TGTGCCAGCAGCTTGGCGGGCGTACTCTATAATTCACCCCTCCACTTT,CASSLAGVLYNSPLHF
NA,TRBV10-2,TRBJ1-3,NA,TGCGCCAGCACCGAGGGAAACAGCGATGACTCTGGAAACACCATATATTTT,CASTEGNSDDSGNTIYF
once,TRBV7-1,TRBJ2-5,TRBD1,TGTGCCAGCAGCTTAAACAGGGGAGAGGCCCAGTACTTC,CASSLNRGEAQYF
NA,TRBV7-9,TRBJ1-2,NA,TGTGCCAGCAGCCAAGTATCCACCCGATCCTATGGCTACACCTTC,CASSQVSTRSYGYTF
NA,TRBV7-9,TRBJ1-1,TRBD1,TGTGCCAGCAGCTTAGCCTCGACAGGGACTGAAGCTTTCTTT,CASSLASTGTEAFF
few,TRBV20-1,TRBJ2-1,NA,TGCAGTGCTACTGGGTCCAATGAGCAGTTCTTC,CSATGSNEQFF
NA,TRBV27,TRBJ1-5,NA,TGTGCCAGCAGTTTATCAGGGGGCAATCAGCCCCAGCATTTT,CASSLSGGNQPQHF
NA,TRBV6-6,TRBJ2-5,TRBD1,TGTGCCAGCGGGACAGCGGAGACCCAGTACTTC,CASGTAETQYF